This entry describes one T cell receptor (beta chain). Its antigen is unidentified. Germline CDR1 SEHNR, CDR2 FQNEAQ (reference sequence). Trimming took 3 bases from V and 4 from J; bases not matched to a gene: 5. The CDR3 loop spans 15 amino acids. This sample was included in a study of neoadjuvant anti-PD-1 for oral cavity cancer. For the study at large: Non-progressing patients received a fourth nivolumab dose near day 43, then surgery on days 50-56.

Cohort: HPV-negative, locally advanced oral cavity squamous cell carcinoma patients. Study-level findings and limits: Higher pretreatment blood Treg/Th17 ratios correlated with higher pretreatment blood and lower post-treatment tumor TCRbeta clonality.

The assay was immunoSEQ multiplex PCR, and TCRdb's table has in-frame clones only and misses some. The sample consists of more than 4,500 clones, 55% to 70% of them appearing once. This receptor was obtained from a person aged 40 to 85 with oral cavity squamous cell carcinoma. This specimen was tumor tissue, taken before nivolumab (anti-PD-1) treatment. The chain links TRBV7-9 to TRBJ2-2; 7 bases map to TRBD1. The CDR3, as DNA: TGTGCCAGCAGCTTTCAACAGGGGAGCACCGGGGAGCTGTTTTTT. Protein sequence: CASSFQQGSTGELFF.